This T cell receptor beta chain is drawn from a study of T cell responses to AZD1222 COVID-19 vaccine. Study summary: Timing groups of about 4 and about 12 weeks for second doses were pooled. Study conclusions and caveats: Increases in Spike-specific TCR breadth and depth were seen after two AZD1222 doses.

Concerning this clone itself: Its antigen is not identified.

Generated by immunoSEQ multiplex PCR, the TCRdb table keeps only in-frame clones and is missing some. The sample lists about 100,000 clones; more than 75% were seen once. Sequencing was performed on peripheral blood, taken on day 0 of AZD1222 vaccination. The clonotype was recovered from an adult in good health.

The CDR3, as DNA: TGTGCCAGCAGCCGCCTCCGGGGGGGCTTCCCCTACGAGCAGTACTTC. Its protein is CASSRLRGGFPYEQYF. V usage is TRBV5-6 and J usage is TRBJ2-7; 8 bases are a match to TRBD2. Unmatched junction bases numbered 11, after V lost 4 bases and J lost 2 bases. The CDR3 covers 16 residues. Per germline, CDR1 SGHDT and CDR2 YYEEEE. Full variable domain (remainder filled in from reference TRBV5-6 and TRBJ2-7): DAGVTQSPTHLIKTRGQQVTLRCSPKSGHDTVSWYQQALGQGPQFIFQYYEEEERQRGNFPDRFSGHQFPNYSSELNVNALLLGDSALYLCASSRLRGGFPYEQYFGPGTRLTVT.